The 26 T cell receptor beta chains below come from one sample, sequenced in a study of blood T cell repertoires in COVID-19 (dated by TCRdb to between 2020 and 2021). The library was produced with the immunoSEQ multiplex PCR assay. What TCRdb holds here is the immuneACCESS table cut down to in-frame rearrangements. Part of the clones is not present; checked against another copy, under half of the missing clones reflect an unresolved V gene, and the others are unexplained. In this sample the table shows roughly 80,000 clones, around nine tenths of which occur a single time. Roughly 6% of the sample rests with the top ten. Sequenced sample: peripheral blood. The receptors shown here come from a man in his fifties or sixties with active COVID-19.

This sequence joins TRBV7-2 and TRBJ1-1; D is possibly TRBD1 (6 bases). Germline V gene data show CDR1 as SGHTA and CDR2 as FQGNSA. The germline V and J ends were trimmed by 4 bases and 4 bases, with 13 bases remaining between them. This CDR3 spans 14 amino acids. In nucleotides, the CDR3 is TGTGCCAGCAGCTCACAGGGAAGGGGCACTGAAGCTTTCTTT. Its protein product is CASSSQGRGTEAFF. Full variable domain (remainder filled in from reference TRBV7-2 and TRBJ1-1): GAGVSQSPSNKVTEKGKDVELRCDPISGHTALYWYRQSLGQGLEFLIYFQGNSAPDKSGLPSDRFSAERTGGSVSTLTIQRTQQEDSAVYLCASSSQGRGTEAFFGQGTRLTVV.

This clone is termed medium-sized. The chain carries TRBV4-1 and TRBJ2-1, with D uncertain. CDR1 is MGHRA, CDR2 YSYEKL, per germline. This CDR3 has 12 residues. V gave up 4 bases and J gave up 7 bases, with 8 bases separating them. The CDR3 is CASSPPANEQFF. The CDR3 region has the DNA TGCGCCAGCAGCCCCCCTGCGAATGAGCAGTTCTTC.

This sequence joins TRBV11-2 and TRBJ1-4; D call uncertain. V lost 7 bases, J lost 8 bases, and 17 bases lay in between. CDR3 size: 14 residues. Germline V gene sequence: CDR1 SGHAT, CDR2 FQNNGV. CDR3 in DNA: TGTGCCAGCACCATCACCCGGGCGGGAGAAAAACTGTTTTTT. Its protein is CASTITRAGEKLFF.

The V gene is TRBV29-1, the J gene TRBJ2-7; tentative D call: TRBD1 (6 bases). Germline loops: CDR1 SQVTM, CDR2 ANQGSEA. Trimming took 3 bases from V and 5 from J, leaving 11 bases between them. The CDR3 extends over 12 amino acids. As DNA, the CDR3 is TGCAGCGTTGACAGGGGTTCAAACGAGCAGTACTTC. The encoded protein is CSVDRGSNEQYF.

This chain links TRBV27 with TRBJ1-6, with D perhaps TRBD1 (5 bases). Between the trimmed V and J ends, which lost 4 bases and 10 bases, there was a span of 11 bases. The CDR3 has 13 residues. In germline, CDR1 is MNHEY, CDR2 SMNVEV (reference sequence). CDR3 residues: CASSSGGGSPLHF. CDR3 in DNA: TGTGCCAGCAGTTCTGGGGGGGGGTCACCCCTCCACTTT.

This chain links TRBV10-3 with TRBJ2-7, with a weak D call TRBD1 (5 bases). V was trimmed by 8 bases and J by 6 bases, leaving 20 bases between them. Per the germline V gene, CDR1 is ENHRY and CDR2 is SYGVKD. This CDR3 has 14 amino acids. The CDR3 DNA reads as TGTGCCATCGCCGACAGAGCCTCCCGTCGCGAGCAGTACTTC. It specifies CAIADRASRREQYF.

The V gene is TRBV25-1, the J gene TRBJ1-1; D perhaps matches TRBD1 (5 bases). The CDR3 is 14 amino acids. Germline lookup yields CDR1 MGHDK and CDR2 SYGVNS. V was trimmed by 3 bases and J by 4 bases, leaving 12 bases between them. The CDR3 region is CASSDRQPLTEAFF. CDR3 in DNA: TGTGCCAGCAGTGACAGACAGCCCCTCACTGAAGCTTTCTTT.

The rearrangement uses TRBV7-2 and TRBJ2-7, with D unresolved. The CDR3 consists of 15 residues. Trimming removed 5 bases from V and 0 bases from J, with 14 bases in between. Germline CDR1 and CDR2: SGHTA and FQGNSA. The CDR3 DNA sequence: TGTGCCAGCAGCCGGTATGATACCGACTCCTACGAGCAGTACTTC. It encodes CASSRYDTDSYEQYF.

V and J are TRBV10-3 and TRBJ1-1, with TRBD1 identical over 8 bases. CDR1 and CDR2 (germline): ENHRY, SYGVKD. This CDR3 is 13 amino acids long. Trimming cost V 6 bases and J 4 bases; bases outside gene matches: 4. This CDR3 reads CAISPDRATEAFF. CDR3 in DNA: TGTGCCATCAGCCCGGACAGGGCCACTGAAGCTTTCTTT.

The CDR3 sequence is CATSSQGAEAFF. In nucleotides, the CDR3 is TGTGCCACCAGCTCCCAGGGGGCGGAAGCTTTCTTT. The chain employs TRBV15 and TRBJ1-1; 8 bases map to TRBD1. Germline trimming cut 5 bases from V and 8 bases from J; bases unmatched to any gene: 4. The germline CDR1 and CDR2 sequences are LNHNV and YYDKDF (reference sequence). This CDR3 comprises 12 residues.

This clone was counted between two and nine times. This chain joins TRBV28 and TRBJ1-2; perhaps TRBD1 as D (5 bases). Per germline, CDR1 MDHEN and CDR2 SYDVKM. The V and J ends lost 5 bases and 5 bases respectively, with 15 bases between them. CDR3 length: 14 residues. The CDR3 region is CASSPHVTEYGYTF. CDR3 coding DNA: TGTGCCAGCAGTCCGCACGTGACAGAGTATGGCTACACCTTC.

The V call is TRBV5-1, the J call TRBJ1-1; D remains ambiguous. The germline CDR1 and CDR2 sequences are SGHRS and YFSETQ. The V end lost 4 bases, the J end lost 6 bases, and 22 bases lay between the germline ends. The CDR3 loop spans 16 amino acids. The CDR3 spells CASSLSPLGSGPEAFF. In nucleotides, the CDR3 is TGCGCCAGCAGCCTCTCCCCTTTGGGGAGCGGCCCTGAAGCTTTCTTT. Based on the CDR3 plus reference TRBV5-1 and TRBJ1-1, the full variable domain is KAGVTQTPRYLIKTRGQQVTLSCSPISGHRSVSWYQQTPGQGLQFLFEYFSETQRNKGNFPGRFSGRQFSNSRSEMNVSTLELGDSALYLCASSLSPLGSGPEAFFGQGTRLTVV.

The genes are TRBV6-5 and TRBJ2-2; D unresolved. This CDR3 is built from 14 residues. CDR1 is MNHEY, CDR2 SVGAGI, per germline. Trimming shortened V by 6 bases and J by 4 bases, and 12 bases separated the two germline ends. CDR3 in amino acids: CASSSLVGTGELFF. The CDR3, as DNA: TGTGCCAGCAGCTCCTTAGTTGGCACCGGGGAGCTGTTTTTT.

The CDR3 nucleotides are TGTGCCAGCTCACGTCCCGGGAATGAGCAGTTCTTC. Its protein is CASSRPGNEQFF. The chain joins TRBV18 to TRBJ2-1; D not certain. With 4 bases removed from V and 7 bases from J, the gap between germline ends came to 8 bases. The CDR3 covers 12 residues. The V gene's germline CDR1 is KGHSH and CDR2 LQKENI.

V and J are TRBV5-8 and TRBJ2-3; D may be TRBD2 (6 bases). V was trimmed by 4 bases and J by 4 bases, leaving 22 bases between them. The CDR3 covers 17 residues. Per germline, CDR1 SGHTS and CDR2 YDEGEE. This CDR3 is CASSPPNGGNEADTQYF. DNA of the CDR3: TGTGCCAGCAGCCCCCCCAACGGGGGAAACGAGGCAGATACGCAGTATTTT.

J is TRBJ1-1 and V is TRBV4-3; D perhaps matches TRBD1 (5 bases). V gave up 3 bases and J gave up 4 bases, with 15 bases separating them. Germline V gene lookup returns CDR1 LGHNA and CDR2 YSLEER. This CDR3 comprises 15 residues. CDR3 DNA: TGCGCCAGCAGCCAGGATTGGGGGGAAGTCACTGAAGCTTTCTTT. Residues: CASSQDWGEVTEAFF.

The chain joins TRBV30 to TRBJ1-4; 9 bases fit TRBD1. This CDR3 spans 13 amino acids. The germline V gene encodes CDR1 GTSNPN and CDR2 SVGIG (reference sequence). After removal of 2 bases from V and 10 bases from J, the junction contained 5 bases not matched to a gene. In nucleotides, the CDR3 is TGTGCCTGGAGTTTACAGGGGGCGGGAAAACTGTTTTTT. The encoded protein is CAWSLQGAGKLFF.

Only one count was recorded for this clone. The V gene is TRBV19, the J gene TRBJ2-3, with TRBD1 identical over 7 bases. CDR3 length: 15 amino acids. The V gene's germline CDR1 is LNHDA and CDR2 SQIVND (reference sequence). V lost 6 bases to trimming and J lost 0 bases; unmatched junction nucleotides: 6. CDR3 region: CASRPDRASTDTQYF. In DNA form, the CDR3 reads TGTGCCAGTAGACCAGACAGGGCAAGCACAGATACGCAGTATTTT. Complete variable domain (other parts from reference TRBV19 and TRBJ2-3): DGGITQSPKYLFRKEGQNVTLSCEQNLNHDAMYWYRQDPGQGLRLIYYSQIVNDFQKGDIAEGYSVSREKKESFPLTVTSAQKNPTAFYLCASRPDRASTDTQYFGPGTRLTVL.

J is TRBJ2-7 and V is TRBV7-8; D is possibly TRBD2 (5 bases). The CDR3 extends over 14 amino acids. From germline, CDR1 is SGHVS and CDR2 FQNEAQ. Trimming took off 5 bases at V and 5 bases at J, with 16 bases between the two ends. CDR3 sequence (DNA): TGTGCCAGCAGCCCCCGTGGGAGATACGACGAGCAGTACTTC. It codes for CASSPRGRYDEQYF.

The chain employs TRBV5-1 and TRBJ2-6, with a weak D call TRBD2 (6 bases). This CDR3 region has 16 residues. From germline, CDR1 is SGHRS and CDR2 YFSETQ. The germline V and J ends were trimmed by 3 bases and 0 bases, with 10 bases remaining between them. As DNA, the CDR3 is TGCGCCAGCAGCTCCGGGACTCTCTCTGGGGCCAACGTCCTGACTTTC. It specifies CASSSGTLSGANVLTF.

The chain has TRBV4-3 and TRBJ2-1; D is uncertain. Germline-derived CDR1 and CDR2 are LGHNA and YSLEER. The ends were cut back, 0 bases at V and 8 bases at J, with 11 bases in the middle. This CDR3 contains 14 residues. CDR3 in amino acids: CASSQDRRSHEQFF. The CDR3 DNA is TGCGCCAGCAGCCAAGATCGAAGGAGCCATGAGCAGTTCTTC.

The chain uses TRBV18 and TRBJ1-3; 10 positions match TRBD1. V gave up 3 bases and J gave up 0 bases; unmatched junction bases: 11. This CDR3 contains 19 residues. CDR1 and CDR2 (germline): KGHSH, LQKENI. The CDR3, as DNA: TGTGCCAGCTCACCTCTGCCGAGACAGGGGGCGTCCTCTGGAAACACCATATATTTT. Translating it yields CASSPLPRQGASSGNTIYF.

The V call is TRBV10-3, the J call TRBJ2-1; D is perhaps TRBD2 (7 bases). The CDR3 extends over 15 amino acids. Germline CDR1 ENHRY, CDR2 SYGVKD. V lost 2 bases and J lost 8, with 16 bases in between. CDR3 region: CAISEGGGSVDEQFF. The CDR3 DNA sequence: TGTGCCATCAGTGAGGGGGGCGGGAGTGTGGATGAGCAGTTCTTC.

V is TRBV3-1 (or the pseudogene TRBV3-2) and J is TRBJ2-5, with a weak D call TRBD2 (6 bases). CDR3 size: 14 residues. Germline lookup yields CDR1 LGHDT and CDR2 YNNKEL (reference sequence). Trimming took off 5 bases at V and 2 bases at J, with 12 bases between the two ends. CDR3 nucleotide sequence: TGTGCCAGCAGCTTCCGACGGGGGCAAGAGACCCAGTACTTC. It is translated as CASSFRRGQETQYF.

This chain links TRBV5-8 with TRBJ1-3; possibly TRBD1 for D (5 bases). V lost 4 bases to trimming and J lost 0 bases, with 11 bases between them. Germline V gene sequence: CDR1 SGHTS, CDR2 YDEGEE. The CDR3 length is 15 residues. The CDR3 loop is CASSAGTYSGNTIYF. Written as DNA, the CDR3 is TGTGCCAGCAGCGCGGGGACCTACTCTGGAAACACCATATATTTT.

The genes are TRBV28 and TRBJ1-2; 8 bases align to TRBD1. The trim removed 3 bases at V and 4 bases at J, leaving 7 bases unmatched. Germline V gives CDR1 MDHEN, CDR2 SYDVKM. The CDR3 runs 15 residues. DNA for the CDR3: TGTGCCAGCAGTTTGGGACAGGCCGTTACCTATGGCTACACCTTC. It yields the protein CASSLGQAVTYGYTF.